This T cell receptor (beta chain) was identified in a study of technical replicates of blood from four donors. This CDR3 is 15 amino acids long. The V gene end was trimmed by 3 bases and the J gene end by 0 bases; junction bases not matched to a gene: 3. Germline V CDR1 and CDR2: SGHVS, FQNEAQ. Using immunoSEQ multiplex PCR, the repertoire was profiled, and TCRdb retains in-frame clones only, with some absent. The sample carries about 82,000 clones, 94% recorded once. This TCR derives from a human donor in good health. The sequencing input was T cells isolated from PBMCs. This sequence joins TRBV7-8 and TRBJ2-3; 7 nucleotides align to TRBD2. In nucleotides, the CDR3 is TGTGCCAGCAGCTTGTATAGCGGGAGCACAGATACGCAGTATTTT. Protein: CASSLYSGSTDTQYF.